Included here is one T cell receptor (beta chain) sequence, with context. This clonotype has ten or more counts. Its antigen is unknown. The sample holds no much larger clone one base away, and base qualities are not on file. The roughly 37 donors, aged about 6 to 100 years, were systemically healthy Caucasian individuals from Russia. About 10 milliliters of peripheral blood were drawn from each donor into EDTA-treated Vacutainer tubes. Ficoll-Paque density-gradient centrifugation was used to isolate PBMCs, with at least 6.5 million per sample. Total RNA was extracted from PBMCs with Trizol reagent, with at least 6 micrograms obtained per sample. For every donor, an aliquot of PBMCs went through flow cytometry to measure the percentages of naive CD45RAhigh/CD27high T cells. The data were obtained in a study of blood T cells in healthy people across ages (dated by TCRdb to about 2015). Describing the broader study: Template switching captured roughly one uniquely barcoded TCR beta cDNA molecule per two T cells in model experiments. Four age groups were formed from the donors: young (average approximately 15 years), middle-aged (around 39), aged (62) and long-lived (approximately 78). For two donors (one aged 18 to 29 and one aged 80 or older), the study analyzed two additional independent replicas of 1 million unique cDNA reads from the same blood draw. Using deep sequencing normalized with unique cDNA molecular identifiers, the study measured how TCR beta repertoire diversity changes with age. The full study reports these points: Compared with the aged group, the long-lived group had more naive CD4+ T cells, fewer expanded clones and increased TCR diversity, suggesting age selection. There was a strong correlation between observed TCR beta diversity and the percentage of naive T cells measured by flow cytometry. Because the CMV infection status of the donors was unknown, age-related changes in expanded clonotypes may potentially have been confounded. Since profiling was done on bulk unsorted PBMCs, naive and antigen-experienced compartments could not be conclusively compared. Observed TCR beta diversity per million T cells fell roughly linearly with age, and a significant reduction was already apparent by age around 40. Estimates of total diversity based on one million sequenced T cells were regarded as lower bounds and as underestimates.

The method was 5' RACE. The sample was run on an Illumina HiSeq 2500. A second 7 to 11 cycle PCR used a sample-barcoded 5' primer and a J-beta primer mix. A template-switch 5' adaptor carrying 12 random nucleotides introduced a unique molecular identifier onto each TCR beta cDNA molecule. At least 2.5 million CDR3-containing paired-end reads were obtained from each sample. First-strand cDNA was synthesized from all RNA with the Mint cDNA synthesis kit, primed by a TRBC-specific oligonucleotide. After uracil-DNA glycosylase treatment, a first 18-cycle PCR used universal primers M1SS and BC2_uni_R on all cDNA. From the authors' description of their analysis: For normalization, 1 million high-quality reads were randomly selected from each sample, with every read carrying a distinct molecular identifier. Instead of being binned into consensus sequences, reads with shared molecular identifiers were discarded. CDR3 identification, clonotype clustering and error correction used MiTCR with a Q25 quality threshold and the strictest error-elimination algorithm. Lower-bound total TCR beta diversity was estimated with a nonparametric unseen species model using Euler transformation. TCRdb's own reprocessing of the public reads used fastp at Q25 and MiXCR and kept productive beta chains. Each entry is one CDR3 protein sequence, shown with its most common DNA and genes. What appears here as the V and J calls and clone size reflects TCRdb's work, not the paper's. Recorded for this sample are roughly 560,000 distinct CDR3 sequences; about 24% of them occurred a single time. Just under 9% of the sample is held by the ten biggest clonotypes.

The CDR3 holds 14 amino acids from the cysteine to the phenylalanine. The kept DNA is CDR3 alone, 42 bases in frame from the first base. V was cut back by 3 bases and J by 1 base, leaving a gap of 9 bases between them. A further study also used this sample, focusing on T cells of mothers and their children. The other study reports the following: Nine systemically healthy Caucasian individuals served as donors, namely three mothers together with their six children. cDNA synthesis used all of the extracted RNA, with approximately 1.4 ug of RNA in each 15 ul reaction. Sample barcodes and 2-4 random nucleotides were added via the M1S primer in the second PCR. Over 8.5 million TCR beta CDR3 reads were obtained for each mother, and about 3 million reads were obtained for each child. Thymic selection similarly shapes TCR recombination output in related and unrelated pairs, with minor effect from inherited differences. Normalized repertoire overlap was always found to be slightly, but never significantly, higher in related mother-child pairs than in unrelated mother-child pairs. No persistent microchimeric T cell clones were detected, at a sensitivity of roughly 99 clones per million clonotypes. Deep NGS was used in the study to compare the TCR beta repertoires of mothers and children and to look for features that separate related mother-child pairs from unrelated individuals. On average, the children were around 11 +/- 4 years old, while the mothers were approximately 40 +/- 4 years old. After adapters were ligated using NEBNext reagents, the libraries underwent 100+100 nt paired-end sequencing on an Illumina HiSeq 2000. Mother and child libraries were prepared a month apart and sequenced in separate runs to prevent cross-contamination. Between 500,000 and 2,000,000 distinct TCR beta clonotypes were identified per donor. Naive TCR beta clonotypes were estimated from low-frequency clonotypes matched to each donor's FACS-determined naive share, without sorting.

Sequenced input: blood. The chain is made from TRBV12-3 or TRBV12-4 and TRBJ2-5; D gene: possibly TRBD1, on 5 matching bases. The receptor was derived from a boy aged 5 to 17 in good health. The nucleotide sequence reads TGTGCCAGCAGTTTTGAAGGGGCCCAAGAGACCCAGTACTTC. Translated, it reads CASSFEGAQETQYF.